This TCR beta chain originates from a study of T cell responses to AZD1222 COVID-19 vaccine. The V and J ends lost 5 bases and 7 bases respectively, with 12 bases between them. Germline values: CDR1 MNHEY, CDR2 SVGAGI. This CDR3 spans 14 amino acids. Measured with immunoSEQ multiplex PCR; TCRdb has only the in-frame clones, and not every one. Counted here are approximately 80,000 clones, over 75% occurring once; the ten biggest clones make up roughly a tenth. Note on this clone: Its antigen remains unidentified.

Findings of the study overall: Donors in the cohort were predominantly white British and more often female, and clonal diversity was possibly underestimated.

The chain employs TRBV6-5 and TRBJ1-6; D gene ambiguous. This sequence originates from an adult who received the AZD1222 COVID-19 vaccine. This specimen was peripheral blood, taken 28 days after the second AZD1222 dose. The CDR3 here is CASSRVQVNSPLHF. The CDR3 bases are TGTGCCAGCAGTAGGGTGCAGGTCAATTCACCCCTCCACTTT.